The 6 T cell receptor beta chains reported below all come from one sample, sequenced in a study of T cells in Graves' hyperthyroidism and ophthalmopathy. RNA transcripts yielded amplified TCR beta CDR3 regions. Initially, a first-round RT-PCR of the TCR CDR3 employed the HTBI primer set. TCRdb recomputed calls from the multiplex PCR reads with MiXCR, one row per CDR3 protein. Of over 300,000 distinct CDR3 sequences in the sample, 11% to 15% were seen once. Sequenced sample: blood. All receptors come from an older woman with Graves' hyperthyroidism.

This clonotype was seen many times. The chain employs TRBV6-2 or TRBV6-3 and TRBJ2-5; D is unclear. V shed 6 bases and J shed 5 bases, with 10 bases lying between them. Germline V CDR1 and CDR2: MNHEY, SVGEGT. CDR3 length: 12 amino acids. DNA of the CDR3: TGTGCCAGCAGCCCCTATGGGGAGACCCAGTACTTC. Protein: CASSPYGETQYF.

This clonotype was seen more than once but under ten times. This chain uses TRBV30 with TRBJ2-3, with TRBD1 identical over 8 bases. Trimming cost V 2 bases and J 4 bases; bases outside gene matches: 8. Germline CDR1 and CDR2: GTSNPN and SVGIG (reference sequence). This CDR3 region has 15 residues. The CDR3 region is CAWSPFAGGADTQYF. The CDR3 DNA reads TGTGCCTGGAGTCCGTTTGCAGGGGGCGCAGATACGCAGTATTTT.

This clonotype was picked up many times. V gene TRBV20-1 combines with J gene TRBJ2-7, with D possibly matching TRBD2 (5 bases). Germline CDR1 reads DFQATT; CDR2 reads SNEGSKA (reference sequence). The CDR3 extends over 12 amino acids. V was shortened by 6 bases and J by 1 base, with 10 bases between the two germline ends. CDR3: CSALTGSYEQYF. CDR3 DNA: TGCAGTGCCCTAACGGGATCCTACGAGCAGTACTTC.

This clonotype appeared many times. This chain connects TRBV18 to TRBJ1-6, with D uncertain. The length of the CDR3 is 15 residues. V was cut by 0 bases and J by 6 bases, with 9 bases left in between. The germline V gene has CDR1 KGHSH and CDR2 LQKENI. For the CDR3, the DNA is TGTGCCAGCTCACCACCGAAGGGTGGTAATTCACCCCTCCACTTT. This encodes CASSPPKGGNSPLHF.

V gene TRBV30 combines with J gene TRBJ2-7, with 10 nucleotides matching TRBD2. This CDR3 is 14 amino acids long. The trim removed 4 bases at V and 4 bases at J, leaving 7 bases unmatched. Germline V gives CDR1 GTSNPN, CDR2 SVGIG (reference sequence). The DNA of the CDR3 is TGTGCCTGGACTAGCGGGAGTAGTGGATACGAGCAGTACTTC. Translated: CAWTSGSSGYEQYF.

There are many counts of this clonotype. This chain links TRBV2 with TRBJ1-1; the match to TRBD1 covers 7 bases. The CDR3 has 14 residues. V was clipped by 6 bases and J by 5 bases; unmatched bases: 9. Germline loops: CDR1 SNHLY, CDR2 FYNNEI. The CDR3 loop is CASSINRGRTEAFF. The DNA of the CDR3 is TGTGCCAGCAGCATTAACAGGGGTCGGACTGAAGCTTTCTTT.